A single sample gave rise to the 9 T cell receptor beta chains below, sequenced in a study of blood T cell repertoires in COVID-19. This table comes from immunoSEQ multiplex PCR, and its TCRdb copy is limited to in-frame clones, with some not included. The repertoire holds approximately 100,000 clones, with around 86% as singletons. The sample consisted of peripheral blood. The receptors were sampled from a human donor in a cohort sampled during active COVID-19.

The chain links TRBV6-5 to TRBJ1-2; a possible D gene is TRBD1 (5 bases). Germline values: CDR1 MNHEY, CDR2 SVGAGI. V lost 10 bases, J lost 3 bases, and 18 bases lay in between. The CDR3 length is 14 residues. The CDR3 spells CATQTPGRDYGYTF. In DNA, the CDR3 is TGTGCCACCCAAACCCCGGGCAGGGACTATGGCTACACCTTC.

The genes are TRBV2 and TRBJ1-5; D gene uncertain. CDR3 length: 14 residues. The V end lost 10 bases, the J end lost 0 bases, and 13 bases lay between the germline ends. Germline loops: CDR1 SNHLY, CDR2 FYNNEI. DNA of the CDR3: TGTGCCATCGACACCTCTACTAGCAATCAGCCCCAGCATTTT. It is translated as CAIDTSTSNQPQHF.

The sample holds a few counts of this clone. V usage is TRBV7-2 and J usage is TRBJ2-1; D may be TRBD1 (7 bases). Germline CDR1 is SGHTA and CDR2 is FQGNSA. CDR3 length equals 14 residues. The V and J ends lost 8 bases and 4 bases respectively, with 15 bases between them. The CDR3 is CASSRGTEYNEQFF. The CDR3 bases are TGTGCCAGCTCCCGGGGGACAGAGTACAATGAGCAGTTCTTC.

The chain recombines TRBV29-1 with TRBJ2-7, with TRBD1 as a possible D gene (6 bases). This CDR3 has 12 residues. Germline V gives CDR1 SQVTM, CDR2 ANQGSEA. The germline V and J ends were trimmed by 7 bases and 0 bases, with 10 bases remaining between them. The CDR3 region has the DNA TGCAGCGCTCGGACAGACTCCTACGAGCAGTACTTC. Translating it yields CSARTDSYEQYF.

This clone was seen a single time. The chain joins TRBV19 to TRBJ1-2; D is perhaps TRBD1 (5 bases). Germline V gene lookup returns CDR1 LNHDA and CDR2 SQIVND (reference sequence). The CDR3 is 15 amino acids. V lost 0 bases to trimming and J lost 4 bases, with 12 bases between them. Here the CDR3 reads CASSIDGATFYGYTF. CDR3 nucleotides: TGTGCCAGTAGTATAGATGGGGCTACGTTCTATGGCTACACCTTC.

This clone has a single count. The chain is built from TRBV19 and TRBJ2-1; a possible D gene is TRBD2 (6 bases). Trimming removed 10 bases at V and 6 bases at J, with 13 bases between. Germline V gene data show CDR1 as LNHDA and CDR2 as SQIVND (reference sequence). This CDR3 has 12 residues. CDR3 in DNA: TGTGCCACTGGGACTTACTCCAATGAGCAGTTCTTC. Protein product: CATGTYSNEQFF.

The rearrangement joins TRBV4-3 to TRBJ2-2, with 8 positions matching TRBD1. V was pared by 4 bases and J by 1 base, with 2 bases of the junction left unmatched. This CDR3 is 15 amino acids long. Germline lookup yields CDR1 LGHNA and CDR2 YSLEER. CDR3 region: CASSPGTGNTGELFF. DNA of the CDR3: TGCGCCAGCAGCCCCGGGACAGGGAACACCGGGGAGCTGTTTTTT.

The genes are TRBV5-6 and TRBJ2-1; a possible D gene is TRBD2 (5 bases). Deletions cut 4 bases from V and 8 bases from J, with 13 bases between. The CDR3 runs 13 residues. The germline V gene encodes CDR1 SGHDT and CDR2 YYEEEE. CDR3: CASSRGSEDEQFF. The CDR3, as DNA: TGTGCCAGCAGCCGTGGGTCGGAGGATGAGCAGTTCTTC.

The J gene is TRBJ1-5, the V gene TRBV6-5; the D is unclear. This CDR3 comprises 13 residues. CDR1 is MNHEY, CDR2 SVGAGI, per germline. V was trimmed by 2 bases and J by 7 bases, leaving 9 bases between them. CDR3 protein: CASSYTGRQPQHF. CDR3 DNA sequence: TGTGCCAGCAGTTACACCGGGAGGCAGCCCCAGCATTTT.